The next 15 T cell receptor beta chains were all read from a single sample in a study of shared clonotypes between healthy human individuals. TCRdb's copy holds only in-frame clones and misses some; the assay was immunoSEQ multiplex PCR. In the table there are millions of clones, 85% to 95% of which are singletons. Sequenced sample: naive CD4+ T cells from PBMCs. Regarding subset: CD45RA+ positively selected. The receptors shown here come from a man aged 18 to 35 in good health. Some clones in this sample may be carry-over from other donors' samples.

As for this clone: The same CDR3 is also encoded by other DNA sequences in this sample. The V and J genes are TRBV5-1 and TRBJ2-7; a possible D gene is TRBD2 (5 bases). V was pared by 2 bases and J by 2 bases, with 11 bases between. CDR1 and CDR2 (germline): SGHRS, YFSETQ. The CDR3 runs 14 residues. CDR3 in amino acids: CASSFSGSTYEQYF. Written as DNA, the CDR3 is TGCGCCAGCAGCTTCTCGGGATCCACCTACGAGCAGTACTTC.

This clone was detected once. V usage is TRBV5-1 and J usage is TRBJ2-3; TRBD2 matches 13 bases. Germline assignment: CDR1 SGHRS and CDR2 YFSETQ. V was pared by 4 bases and J by 6 bases, with 11 bases of the junction left unmatched. The CDR3 contains 17 residues. CDR3 DNA: TGCGCCAGCAGCCCGAGGACTAGCGGGAGTTATGGTGATACGCAGTATTTT. Translating it yields CASSPRTSGSYGDTQYF.

The rearrangement uses TRBV28 and TRBJ2-3; the D call may be TRBD1 or TRBD2 (6 bases each). V lost 6 bases and J 4 bases, leaving 23 bases between the germline ends. The CDR3 totals 17 residues. From germline, CDR1 is MDHEN and CDR2 SYDVKM. The CDR3 DNA sequence: TGTGCCAGCAGCTCACTCAAAGCCGGGGGCGGGGCAGATACGCAGTATTTT. Its protein product is CASSSLKAGGGADTQYF.

The table lists this clone with a few counts. As DNA, the CDR3 is TGCGCCAGCAGCTTGTCGGGGGTCATGAACACTGAAGCTTTCTTT. Its protein is CASSLSGVMNTEAFF. V and J are TRBV5-1 and TRBJ1-1; a possible D gene is TRBD1 (5 bases). Trimming shortened V by 1 base and J by 0 bases, and 10 bases separated the two germline ends. The CDR3 is 15 residues long. The germline V gene encodes CDR1 SGHRS and CDR2 YFSETQ.

This clone appeared a single time. This chain links TRBV10-2 with TRBJ2-1, with D perhaps assigned TRBD1 or TRBD2 (5 bases each). CDR3 length: 16 amino acids. V was clipped by 0 bases and J by 0 bases, with 9 bases between them. Germline V gene data show CDR1 as WSHSY and CDR2 as SAAADI. CDR3 DNA: TGCGCCAGCAGTGAGTCTCGGGACGGCTCCTACAATGAGCAGTTCTTC. This codes for CASSESRDGSYNEQFF.

The chain uses TRBV4-2 and TRBJ1-4; D gene unclear. Germline V CDR1 and CDR2: LGHNA, YNFKEQ. The CDR3 length is 14 residues. V shed 4 bases and J shed 1 base, with 7 bases lying between them. CDR3 nucleotides: TGTGCCAGCAGCCCTTCCGGAACTAATGAAAAACTGTTTTTT. It encodes CASSPSGTNEKLFF.

The rearrangement uses TRBV18 and TRBJ2-1; TRBD1 matches 7 bases. V lost 3 bases, J lost 3 bases, and 2 bases stayed unmatched. This CDR3 spans 14 amino acids. Germline V gene data show CDR1 as KGHSH and CDR2 as LQKENI. The CDR3 nucleotides are TGTGCCAGCTCACCCTCAGGGGGCTACAATGAGCAGTTCTTC. Its protein is CASSPSGGYNEQFF.

V is TRBV6-1 and J is TRBJ2-5, with D possibly matching TRBD1 (5 bases). The CDR3 is 13 residues long. CDR1 is MNHNS, CDR2 SASEGT, per germline. V was pared by 3 bases and J by 3 bases, with 8 bases between. CDR3 loop: CASSEGLKETQYF. Written as DNA, the CDR3 is TGTGCCAGCAGTGAGGGGCTTAAAGAGACCCAGTACTTC.

The chain employs TRBV4-2 and TRBJ2-3, with unresolved D. CDR1 and CDR2 (germline): LGHNA, YNFKEQ. Trimming pared 0 bases from V and 1 base from J, leaving 5 bases between. The CDR3 covers 14 residues. This CDR3 reads CASSQDGRTDTQYF. The CDR3 DNA sequence: TGTGCCAGCAGCCAAGACGGACGCACAGATACGCAGTATTTT.

V usage is TRBV18 and J usage is TRBJ2-7; no clear D. Germline CDR1 and CDR2: KGHSH and LQKENI. The CDR3 extends over 12 amino acids. The germline V and J ends were trimmed by 2 bases and 6 bases, with 8 bases remaining between them. The CDR3, as DNA: TGTGCCAGCTCACCAGCCACGCTCGAGCAGTACTTC. Translation: CASSPATLEQYF.

The J gene is TRBJ2-7, the V gene TRBV10-3, with D uncertain. V lost 9 bases and J 3 bases, leaving 12 bases between the germline ends. From germline, CDR1 is ENHRY and CDR2 SYGVKD. There are 12 residues in the CDR3. The CDR3 reads CAIGRMSYEQYF. In nucleotides, the CDR3 is TGTGCCATAGGACGGATGAGCTACGAGCAGTACTTC.

This chain links TRBV10-3 with TRBJ2-7, with D possibly being TRBD1 or TRBD2 (5 bases each). Trimming cost V 3 bases and J 7 bases, with 13 bases left between them. CDR3 size: 13 residues. Germline V lookup: CDR1 ENHRY, CDR2 SYGVKD. CDR3 nucleotides: TGTGCCATCAGTGAAAGGGACCCGATTGAGCAGTACTTC. The encoded protein is CAISERDPIEQYF.

The chain carries TRBV28 and TRBJ1-5, with TRBD1 as a possible D gene (5 bases). Looked up from germline, CDR1 is MDHEN and CDR2 is SYDVKM. This CDR3 has 15 residues. V dropped 10 bases and J dropped 0 bases, with 16 bases sitting between them. CDR3 nucleotides: TGTGCCACCAAGCGGGACTCATATAGCAATCAGCCCCAGCATTTT. It specifies CATKRDSYSNQPQHF.

This chain connects TRBV2 to TRBJ2-3; 9 bases agree with TRBD2. Germline CDR1 and CDR2: SNHLY and FYNNEI. CDR3 length equals 16 residues. J gave up 4 bases and V 1 base, and 6 bases lay outside the gene matches. The chain's CDR3 is CASSEVPAGGPDTQYF. DNA for the CDR3: TGTGCCAGCAGTGAAGTTCCAGCGGGAGGCCCAGATACGCAGTATTTT.

The chain carries TRBV27 and TRBJ1-3; D ambiguous. The CDR3 is 12 residues long. Germline V gene lookup returns CDR1 MNHEY and CDR2 SMNVEV (reference sequence). V was pared by 7 bases and J by 2 bases, with 6 bases between. Written as DNA, the CDR3 is TGTGCCAGCATATCGGCTGGAAACACCATATATTTT. This gives the protein CASISAGNTIYF.